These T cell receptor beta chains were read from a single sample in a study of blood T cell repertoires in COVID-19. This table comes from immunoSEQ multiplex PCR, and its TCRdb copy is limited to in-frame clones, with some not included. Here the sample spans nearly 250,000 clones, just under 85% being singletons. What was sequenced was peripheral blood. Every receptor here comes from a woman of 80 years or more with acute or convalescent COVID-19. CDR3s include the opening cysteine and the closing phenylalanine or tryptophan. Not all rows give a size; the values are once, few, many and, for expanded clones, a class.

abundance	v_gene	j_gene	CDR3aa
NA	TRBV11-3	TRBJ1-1	CASSSDRVSTEAFF
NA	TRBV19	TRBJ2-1	CASNSGSLDEQFF
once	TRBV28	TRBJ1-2	CASSRWDTAYGYTF
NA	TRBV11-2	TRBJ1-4	CASSLFGIDEKLFF
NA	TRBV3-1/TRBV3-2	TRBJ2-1	CASSGGSGGPINEQFF
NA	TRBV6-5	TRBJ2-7	CASSYAFGGFYEQYF
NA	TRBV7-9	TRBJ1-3	CASSSTSGNTIYF
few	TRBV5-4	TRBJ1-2	CASSRGRNGYTF
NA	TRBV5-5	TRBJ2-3	CASSLGLAGASTDTQYF
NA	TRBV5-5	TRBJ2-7	CASSFGTGGAYEQYF
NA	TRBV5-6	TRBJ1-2	CASSLGRDGYTF
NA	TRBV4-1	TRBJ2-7	CASSQGTTGRSYEQYF
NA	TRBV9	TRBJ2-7	CASSVVLRSVSTYEQYF
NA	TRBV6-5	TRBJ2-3	CASNSFSNLDTQYF